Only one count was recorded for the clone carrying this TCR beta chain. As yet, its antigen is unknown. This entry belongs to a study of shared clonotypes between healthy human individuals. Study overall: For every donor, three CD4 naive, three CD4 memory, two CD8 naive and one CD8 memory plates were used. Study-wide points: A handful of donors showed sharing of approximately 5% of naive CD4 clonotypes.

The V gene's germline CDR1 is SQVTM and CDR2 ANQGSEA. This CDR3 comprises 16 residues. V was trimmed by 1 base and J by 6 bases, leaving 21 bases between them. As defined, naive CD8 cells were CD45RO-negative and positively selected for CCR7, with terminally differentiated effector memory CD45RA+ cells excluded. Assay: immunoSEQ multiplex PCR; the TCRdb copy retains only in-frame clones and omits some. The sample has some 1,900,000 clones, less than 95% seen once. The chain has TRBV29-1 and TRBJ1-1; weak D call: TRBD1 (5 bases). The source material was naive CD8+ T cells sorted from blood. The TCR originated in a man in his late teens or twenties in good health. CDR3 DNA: TGCAGCGTTGAAGGGTCCCCGGGGGGGTGGTCTGCTGAAGCTTTCTTT. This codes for CSVEGSPGGWSAEAFF.